This T cell receptor beta chain originates from a study of blood T cell repertoires in COVID-19. Study at large: Material from acute and convalescent COVID-19 was sourced from the United States, Italy and Spain.

In the authors' methods: Amplified reference gene primers provided the basis for estimating nucleated cell counts. Generated by immunoSEQ multiplex PCR, the TCRdb table keeps only in-frame clones and is missing some. V and J calls and clone size come straight from that table; D and trimming were deduced from the DNA. The table lists about 320,000 clones, around nine tenths of them singletons, with approximately 4.1% in the top ten. The study assigned cohorts using participant-reported clinical history. CDR1 and CDR2 from the germline V gene are MNHEY and SMNVEV (reference sequence). V gave up 6 bases and J gave up 2 bases, with 14 bases separating them. CDR3 length: 15 residues.

The sequencing input was PBMCs or T cells enriched from blood (not recorded which). The V gene is TRBV27, the J gene TRBJ2-1, with D perhaps TRBD1 (5 bases). The clonotype originates from a woman aged 30 to 39 who had been exposed to COVID-19. CDR3 nucleotides: TGTGCCAGCAGCTTGACAGTACGTCCCTACAATGAGCAGTTCTTC. This sequence encodes CASSLTVRPYNEQFF.